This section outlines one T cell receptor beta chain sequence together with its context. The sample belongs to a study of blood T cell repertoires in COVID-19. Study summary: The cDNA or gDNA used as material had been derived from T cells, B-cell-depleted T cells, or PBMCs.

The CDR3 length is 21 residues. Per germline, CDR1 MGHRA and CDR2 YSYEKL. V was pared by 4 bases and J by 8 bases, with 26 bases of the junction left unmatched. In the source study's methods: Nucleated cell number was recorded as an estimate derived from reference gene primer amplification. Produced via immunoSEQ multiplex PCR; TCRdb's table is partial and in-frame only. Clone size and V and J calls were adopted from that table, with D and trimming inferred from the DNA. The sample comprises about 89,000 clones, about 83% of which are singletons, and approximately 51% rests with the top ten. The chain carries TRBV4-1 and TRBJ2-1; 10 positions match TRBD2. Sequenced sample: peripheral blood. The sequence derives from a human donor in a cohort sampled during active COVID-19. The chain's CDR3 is CASSPGGASGRIRRRVDEQFF. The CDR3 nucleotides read TGCGCCAGCAGCCCAGGAGGGGCTAGCGGGAGAATCCGTCGACGGGTCGATGAGCAGTTCTTC.